These 27 T cell receptor beta chains were sequenced from one sample in a study of T-cell reconstitution after alpha-beta-depleted transplantation in children. TCRbeta library preparation incorporated unique molecular identifiers. Each CDR3 protein is one row after TCRdb ran MiXCR on the PCR reads. This table holds some 300,000 distinct CDR3 sequences, about a tenth found once. Sequencing was performed on PBMCs, taken before TCRalphabeta/CD19-depleted stem cell transplant. Source of these receptors: a boy younger than two with acute myeloid leukemia, due to receive a stem cell transplant.

There are many counts of this clonotype. This chain connects TRBV10-3 to TRBJ2-7; the D gene is possibly TRBD1 (6 bases). Trimming removed 3 bases at V and 6 bases at J, with 15 bases between. CDR1 and CDR2 (germline): ENHRY, SYGVKD. The CDR3 has 14 amino acids. CDR3 residues: CAISEGQGSGEQYF. For the CDR3, the DNA is TGTGCCATCAGTGAAGGGCAGGGGAGTGGCGAGCAGTACTTC.

This clonotype showed up many times. This chain connects TRBV28 to TRBJ2-3; 10 nucleotides align to TRBD1. Unmatched junction bases numbered 5, after V lost 1 base and J lost 1 base. Germline values: CDR1 MDHEN, CDR2 SYDVKM. The CDR3 covers 17 residues. CDR3 in amino acids: CASSLSFGTGGTDTQYF. CDR3 nucleotide sequence: TGTGCCAGCAGTTTATCGTTCGGGACAGGGGGCACAGATACGCAGTATTTT. Based on the CDR3 plus reference TRBV28 and TRBJ2-3, the full variable domain is DVKVTQSSRYLVKRTGEKVFLECVQDMDHENMFWYRQDPGLGLRLIYFSYDVKMKEKGDIPEGYSVSREKKERFSLILESASTNQTSMYLCASSLSFGTGGTDTQYFGPGTRLTVL.

This clonotype showed up many times. The rearrangement uses TRBV28 and TRBJ2-3; a possible D gene is TRBD1 (6 bases). CDR1 MDHEN and CDR2 SYDVKM come from the germline V gene. The germline V and J ends were trimmed by 5 bases and 0 bases, with 18 bases remaining between them. The CDR3 totals 17 residues. CDR3 sequence: CASSPIGTYESTDTQYF. The DNA for the CDR3 is TGTGCCAGCAGTCCGATAGGGACATACGAAAGCACAGATACGCAGTATTTT.

This clonotype was observed at least ten times. The chain combines TRBV29-1 with TRBJ2-7; tentatively, D is TRBD1 (6 bases). There are 13 residues in the CDR3. V gave up 7 bases and J gave up 2 bases, with 15 bases separating them. Germline CDR1 reads SQVTM; CDR2 reads ANQGSEA. CDR3 sequence reads: CSADVRGTYEQYF. The CDR3 DNA follows: TGCAGCGCCGATGTGAGGGGGACCTACGAGCAGTACTTC.

With regard to this clonotype: A much larger clone is a single base away; this may be a read error. This chain uses TRBV5-1 with TRBJ2-7; D is tentatively TRBD1 or TRBD2 (5 bases each). Germline lookup yields CDR1 SGHRS and CDR2 YFSETQ. Trimming took 5 bases from V and 3 from J, leaving 12 bases between them. This CDR3 is built from 13 residues. The CDR3 DNA reads as TGCGCCAGCAGTTACAGGACTTGCTACGAGCAGTACTTC. It encodes CASSYRTCYEQYF. Looking up the rest from reference TRBV5-1 and TRBJ2-7 gives the full variable domain: KAGVTQTPRYLIKTRGQQVTLSCSPISGHRSVSWYQQTPGQGLQFLFEYFSETQRNKGNFPGRFSGRQFSNSRSEMNVSTLELGDSALYLCASSYRTCYEQYFGPGTRLTVT.

This clonotype was observed at least ten times. The V and J genes are TRBV5-1 and TRBJ2-1; 10 bases align to TRBD2. The CDR3 totals 14 residues. Germline CDR1 reads SGHRS; CDR2 reads YFSETQ. With V trimmed by 4 bases and J by 2 bases, 0 bases remained unmatched. CDR3 sequence reads: CASSTSGAYNEQFF. CDR3 DNA sequence: TGCGCCAGCAGCACTAGCGGGGCCTACAATGAGCAGTTCTTC.

This clonotype was observed a handful of times. The CDR3 nucleotides are TGTGCCAGCAGCTTAGGGCCTAGCGGGGGGGCAAACGAGCAGTACTTC. Amino acid sequence: CASSLGPSGGANEQYF. The chain links TRBV7-2 to TRBJ2-7, with 12 bases aligning to TRBD2. The CDR3 covers 16 residues. The ends lost 1 base at V and 5 bases at J; junction bases unmatched: 6. CDR1 is SGHTA, CDR2 FQGNSA, per germline.

The sample holds many counts of this clonotype. The genes are TRBV29-1 and TRBJ2-1, with 9 bases matching TRBD2. The CDR3 has 14 residues. The V segment lost 5 bases and the J segment 3 bases; nucleotides outside the gene matches: 5. In germline, CDR1 is SQVTM, CDR2 ANQGSEA. CDR3 nucleotides: TGCAGCGTTACCGGGACTAGCAGCTACAATGAGCAGTTCTTC. It specifies CSVTGTSSYNEQFF.

CDR3 sequence reads: CASSYPTGSAGANVLTF. DNA of the CDR3: TGTGCCAGCAGTTACCCCACAGGGTCGGCTGGGGCCAACGTCCTGACTTTC. This rearrangement joins TRBV6-5 to TRBJ2-6; D is perhaps TRBD1 (6 bases). The V end lost 2 bases, the J end lost 2 bases, and 13 bases lay between the germline ends. The CDR3 runs to 17 residues. Germline-derived CDR1 and CDR2 are MNHEY and SVGAGI.

The sample holds a few counts of this clonotype. The genes are TRBV12-3 or TRBV12-4 and TRBJ2-7; no firm D call. The V and J ends lost 5 bases and 2 bases respectively, with 13 bases between them. The CDR3 is 14 amino acids. DNA for the CDR3: TGTGCCAGCAGTCCCGCAGTTAACGCCTACGAGCAGTACTTC. Translating it yields CASSPAVNAYEQYF.

The J gene is TRBJ1-6, the V gene TRBV12-5; D is possibly TRBD1 (5 bases). V lost 0 bases and J 4 bases, leaving 22 bases between the germline ends. Germline CDR1 reads LGHNT; CDR2 reads FRNRAP. This CDR3 contains 20 residues. CDR3 in amino acids: CASGLVLSVDSSLYNSPLHF. The CDR3 bases are TGTGCTAGTGGTTTGGTATTATCGGTCGACAGCAGCCTTTATAATTCACCCCTCCACTTT.

The chain uses TRBV29-1 and TRBJ2-3; TRBD2 matches 12 bases. CDR3 length equals 16 residues. The V and J ends lost 3 bases and 4 bases, in that order; junction bases with no gene match: 8. Germline CDR1 and CDR2: SQVTM and ANQGSEA. The chain's CDR3 is CSVDGLAGWRADTQYF. The CDR3 region has the DNA TGCAGCGTTGACGGACTAGCGGGGTGGAGGGCAGATACGCAGTATTTT.

This clonotype was seen repeatedly, ten times or more. The chain employs TRBV20-1 and TRBJ2-3; 10 bases align to TRBD2. J was trimmed by 1 base and V by 3 bases; bases with no gene match: 4. Germline V gene lookup returns CDR1 DFQATT and CDR2 SNEGSKA (reference sequence). The CDR3 is made up of 15 amino acids. CDR3 residues: CSASSLAGGTDTQYF. The CDR3 DNA is TGCAGTGCTAGTTCCCTAGCGGGGGGCACAGATACGCAGTATTTT.

Many counts were recorded for this clonotype. The rearrangement uses TRBV5-1 and TRBJ2-2; D call uncertain. There are 12 residues in the CDR3. Trimming removed 1 base at V and 5 bases at J, with 3 bases between. Germline CDR1 and CDR2: SGHRS and YFSETQ. The CDR3 DNA is TGCGCCAGCAGCTTGTTGACCGGGGAGCTGTTTTTT. Encoded protein: CASSLLTGELFF. Based on the CDR3 plus reference TRBV5-1 and TRBJ2-2, the full variable domain is KAGVTQTPRYLIKTRGQQVTLSCSPISGHRSVSWYQQTPGQGLQFLFEYFSETQRNKGNFPGRFSGRQFSNSRSEMNVSTLELGDSALYLCASSLLTGELFFGEGSRLTVL.

The chain links TRBV6-2 or TRBV6-3 to TRBJ2-7, with D tentatively TRBD1 (5 bases). Germline CDR1 and CDR2: MNHEY and SVGEGT. The ends were cut back, 3 bases at V and 2 bases at J, with 8 bases in the middle. The CDR3 consists of 13 residues. The CDR3 nucleotides read TGTGCCAGCAGTTATGGACATACCTACGAGCAGTACTTC. Its translation: CASSYGHTYEQYF.

This clonotype was found many times. This chain connects TRBV12-3 or TRBV12-4 to TRBJ2-3; 11 bases are shared with TRBD1. The CDR3 consists of 15 residues. V lost 4 bases to trimming and J lost 3 bases; unmatched junction nucleotides: 3. The CDR3 spells CASSWGTGGTDTQYF. The DNA for the CDR3 is TGTGCCAGCAGTTGGGGGACAGGGGGGACAGATACGCAGTATTTT.

This clonotype was seen many times. The chain recombines TRBV7-6 with TRBJ2-5, with 10 nucleotides matching TRBD2. The CDR3 sequence is 14 residues long. Per germline, CDR1 SGHVS and CDR2 FNYEAQ. J gave up 4 bases and V 8 bases, and 7 bases lay outside the gene matches. The CDR3: CASRASGSRETQYF. The CDR3 DNA follows: TGTGCCAGCCGGGCTAGCGGGAGTCGAGAGACCCAGTACTTC.

This clonotype has a count of ten or more. The chain couples TRBV11-1 to TRBJ2-5, with 7 bases that match TRBD1. V gave up 3 bases and J gave up 0 bases; unmatched junction bases: 4. Germline V lookup: CDR1 SGHAT, CDR2 FQDESV (reference sequence). The length of the CDR3 is 15 residues. The CDR3 loop reads CASSFFGTDQETQYF. Here the CDR3 DNA reads TGTGCCAGCAGCTTTTTTGGGACAGACCAAGAGACCCAGTACTTC.

This clonotype was seen many times. V usage is TRBV7-9 and J usage is TRBJ2-7; D unresolved. CDR3 length: 14 amino acids. The V end lost 0 bases, the J end lost 5 bases, and 11 bases lay between the germline ends. Germline V gene data show CDR1 as SEHNR and CDR2 as FQNEAQ (reference sequence). The CDR3 reads CASSLALDGHEQYF. CDR3 nucleotide sequence: TGTGCCAGCAGCTTAGCCCTAGACGGTCACGAGCAGTACTTC.

This clonotype appeared many times. This chain joins TRBV9 and TRBJ1-6; D unresolved. Germline assignment: CDR1 SGDLS and CDR2 YYNGEE. The CDR3 totals 16 residues. Trimming removed 0 bases at V and 5 bases at J, with 12 bases between. As DNA, the CDR3 is TGTGCCAGCAGCGTAGGTCTGCGACAAGATAATTCACCCCTCCACTTT. Translation gives CASSVGLRQDNSPLHF.

This clonotype was recorded at least ten times. The genes are TRBV20-1 and TRBJ2-1, with 9 bases matching TRBD2. The CDR3 contains 16 residues. The V segment lost 0 bases and the J segment 9 bases; nucleotides outside the gene matches: 12. Germline loops: CDR1 DFQATT, CDR2 SNEGSKA (reference sequence). The CDR3 reads CSAREILTSGLLEQFF. The CDR3 bases are TGCAGTGCTAGAGAGATCTTAACTAGCGGGTTACTTGAGCAGTTCTTC.

In its sample, this clonotype was seen many times. The chain links TRBV28 to TRBJ2-7; D not resolved. Between the trimmed V and J ends, which lost 3 bases and 3 bases, there was a span of 18 bases. CDR1 and CDR2 (germline): MDHEN, SYDVKM. This CDR3 region has 16 residues. This chain's CDR3 is CASSLEGLPPHYEQYF. The DNA for the CDR3 is TGTGCCAGCAGTTTGGAAGGCCTTCCACCCCACTACGAGCAGTACTTC.

A word on this clonotype: A much larger clone lies one base from this, so it may be a read error. The rearrangement joins TRBV9 to TRBJ2-2; TRBD2 aligns across 7 bases. Germline loops: CDR1 SGDLS, CDR2 YYNGEE. The CDR3 extends over 17 amino acids. For the CDR3, the DNA is TGTGCCAGCAGCGTAGGCGGGGGTCCCTTAAACACCGGGCAGCTGTTTTTT. This codes for CASSVGGGPLNTGQLFF.

This clonotype has only a few counts. This chain connects TRBV9 to TRBJ2-7; TRBD2 agrees at 10 bases. Germline CDR1 SGDLS, CDR2 YYNGEE. CDR3 length: 16 amino acids. Losses at the gene ends were 3 bases for V and 1 base for J; bases not matched to a gene: 7. The CDR3 nucleotides are TGTGCCAGCAGCGGTTCGACTAGCGGGCCTTCCTACGAGCAGTACTTC. Its protein product is CASSGSTSGPSYEQYF.

This clonotype was recorded at least ten times. In nucleotides, the CDR3 is TGTGCCAGCAGTCCGACCAGGACACCCTACAATGAGCAGTTCTTC. Amino acids: CASSPTRTPYNEQFF. The rearrangement links TRBV6-1 to TRBJ2-1; D might be TRBD1 (5 bases). The germline V gene has CDR1 MNHNS and CDR2 SASEGT. Deletions cut 5 bases from V and 2 bases from J, with 13 bases between. The CDR3 loop spans 15 amino acids.

This clonotype was found many times. V and J are TRBV24-1 and TRBJ1-1; D perhaps matches TRBD1 (6 bases). CDR3 length: 14 amino acids. Germline CDR1 and CDR2: KGHDR and SFDVKD. Trimming pared 7 bases from V and 3 bases from J, leaving 14 bases between. As DNA, the CDR3 is TGTGCCACCAGATCGACAGGAAGAGACACTGAAGCTTTCTTT. Residues: CATRSTGRDTEAFF.

This clonotype was observed at least ten times. The CDR3 here is CASSPLGEKGYEQYF. CDR3 sequence (DNA): TGTGCCAGCAGCCCCTTAGGGGAGAAGGGATACGAGCAGTACTTC. The chain has TRBV9 and TRBJ2-7; perhaps D is TRBD1 or TRBD2 (5 bases each). V gave up 4 bases and J gave up 4 bases, with 18 bases separating them. The CDR3 has 15 residues. Germline V gives CDR1 SGDLS, CDR2 YYNGEE.